This T cell receptor beta chain was sequenced during a study of CD8+ T cells in alopecia areata (dated by TCRdb to the late 2010s). As for the study more broadly: The treated patients, all with moderate-to-severe alopecia areata, were enrolled in an open-label pilot trial of oral tofacitinib given at 5 to 10 mg twice daily. On the human side, TCRbeta sequencing was run on scalp tissue and on sorted CD4+ and CD8+ peripheral blood T cells from healthy controls and from alopecia areata patients with either patchy or totalis/universalis disease. In both human patients and the C3H/HeJ mouse model, the study applied high-throughput TCRbeta sequencing to look at T cell clonal expansion in alopecia areata. RNA was extracted with the PAXgene miRNA kit for fixed scalp, the miRNeasy kit for PBMCs, and the RNeasy kit for mouse skin. TCRbeta CDR3 regions were amplified by immunoSEQ multiplex PCR using 35 Vbeta forward and 13 Jbeta reverse primers. The SALT score, which quantifies the percentage of affected scalp surface area, was used to measure disease severity in treated patients. Scalp clonality was compared across normal scalp (n=4), patchy alopecia areata scalp (n=8), and alopecia totalis/universalis scalp (n=8). Tofacitinib was given for 6 to 18 months, followed by 6 months of follow-up off drug to assess delayed response and recurrence. Patients on tofacitinib were biopsied at baseline and after 4 and 24 weeks of treatment, and several of the patients also had a later scalp biopsy.

From the cysteine up to the phenylalanine, the CDR3 has a length of 15 residues. The CDR3 DNA has 45 bases and is translated from base 1. V sheds 1 base and J sheds 1 base, leaving 11 bases between their ends. CDR1 and CDR2, per the germline V gene, are SGHTA and FQGNSA. The library was made by the immunoSEQ multiplex PCR assay. To provide template for TCR sequencing, every sample had RNA extracted and reverse transcribed into cDNA. SuperScript III was used for first-strand cDNA synthesis, primed with a 2:1 mix of oligo-dT and random hexamers. A synthetic immune receptor repertoire was used to gauge amplification bias, and whatever bias remained was removed computationally. For the original study's pipeline: Raw reads were preprocessed to remove errors, and CDR3 was defined by IMGT conventions from the conserved cysteine to phenylalanine. To get clonality, Shannon entropy was normalized by log2 of the number of productive unique TCRs and the result was subtracted from 1. CD4 or CD8 identity of scalp clones was inferred by cross-referencing scalp TCRbeta sequences with sorted blood CD4 and CD8 repertoires. Here the immuneACCESS table is served through TCRdb, limited to in-frame sequences with V and J called. Missing clones are a known gap in these copies; in checked studies unresolved V genes cover under half, and the rest lacks a known reason. V, J and clone size are taken as reported in that table, and D and trimming were inferred from the DNA itself. Present in this sample are about 42,000 clones, 65% of which were seen just once. About a fifth of the sample comes from the top ten.

Per the publication, the time point label means: about four weeks on oral tofacitinib. Explained via the paper, the treatment or condition label denotes: oral pan-JAK inhibitor, 5-10 mg twice daily. Peripheral blood and lesional scalp punch biopsies were obtained from patients with alopecia areata. PBMCs were isolated by density centrifugation and stained for CD3, CD4 and CD8, after which CD4+ and CD8+ T cells were sorted on a FACSAria. Broad study findings and their caveats: With tofacitinib, both scalp clonality and the number of expanded CD8+ clones among the top 100 scalp clones went down significantly. TCR sequences shared between patients were less clear than in mice, possibly partly because of HLA diversity in the patient population. Compared with normal scalp, lesional scalp had higher clonality and more expanded CD8+ clones, particularly in alopecia totalis/universalis, a pattern that suggests antigenic drive. Because the treated cohort was small and had only one nonresponder, larger studies are needed to examine links between baseline CD8+ expansion and response. Unlike mouse skin, where gammadelta T cells dominate, normal human skin contains resident alphabeta T cells that get sequenced too, which complicates analysis of the scalp TCR repertoire. Many expanded lesional clones persisted in scalp and blood during tofacitinib treatment, which may partly explain relapse after stopping treatment.

As for this clone: The clone's antigen remains unknown. No base qualities exist here, and no much larger clone lies one base off it.

This receptor was identified in a human donor with alopecia areata. Sequenced material: CD8+ T cells sorted from blood, taken at week 4, from a patient treated with tofacitinib. The V and J genes are TRBV7-2 and TRBJ2-7; no confident D gene assignment can be made. The sequenced DNA: TGTGCCAGCAGCTTAGATTGGCAGGTGTCCTACGAGCAGTACTTC. Translated, it gives CASSLDWQVSYEQYF. Reference TRBV7-2 and TRBJ2-7 genes cover what lies past the CDR3, so the full variable domain is GAGVSQSPSNKVTEKGKDVELRCDPISGHTALYWYRQSLGQGLEFLIYFQGNSAPDKSGLPSDRFSAERTGGSVSTLTIQRTQQEDSAVYLCASSLDWQVSYEQYFGPGTRLTVT.